This TCR beta chain was sequenced for a study of CD8 T cells in ankylosing spondylitis. On this clonotype: What it binds is unknown.

Notes on the study in general: Among TCR beta sequences, a motif of several highly homologous variants appeared characteristic of ankylosing spondylitis blood. The study looked at matched synovial fluid samples from ankylosing spondylitis patients. Disease-linked clones were reported to be significantly enriched there. A number of the motif variants had already been described in reactive arthritis synovial fluid and blood. CD8+ by phenotype, disease-linked clones were relatively rare in peripheral blood.

Quantitative 5'-RACE with molecular barcodes was used to make the TCR beta libraries. TCRdb re-derived calls from the 5' RACE reads in MiXCR, one entry per CDR3 protein. The table lists about 840,000 distinct CDR3 sequences, over 9.5% of them singletons. The source of this sequence is a male donor with ankylosing spondylitis. Material: blood, either unsorted or a sorted T cell fraction (not recorded which).

CDR3 coding DNA: TGTGCCAGCAGCCCTCCGGGACTACCCCGGGGGGAGACCCAGTACTTC. Amino acid sequence: CASSPPGLPRGETQYF. The chain carries TRBV7-2 and TRBJ2-5, with 7 bases matching TRBD2. This CDR3 has 16 residues. V lost 5 bases to trimming and J lost 5 bases; unmatched junction nucleotides: 14. Germline loops: CDR1 SGHTA, CDR2 FQGNSA.